The present T cell receptor (beta chain) was sequenced within a study of blood T cell repertoires in COVID-19. Here immunoSEQ multiplex PCR was the method, and the copy in TCRdb shows in-frame clones only, minus some. The repertoire holds under 45,000 clones, 80% to 90% seen once, with roughly 4.2% in the top ten. Germline V gene lookup returns CDR1 SNHLY and CDR2 FYNNEI. The ends lost 11 bases at V and 2 bases at J; junction bases unmatched: 10. CDR3 length: 14 residues. The sample comprised peripheral blood. The gene calls are TRBV2 and TRBJ2-7, with 9 bases aligning to TRBD1. The clonotype comes from a man aged 40-49 years with COVID-19, enrolled during active disease. The CDR3, as DNA: TGTGCCTCCATTCCCCGGGACAGGGCCTACGAGCAGTACTTC. As protein: CASIPRDRAYEQYF.